A selection of T cell receptor beta chains follows, all from one sample in a study of regulatory T cells in long-lasting Graves disease. MiXCR, applied by TCRdb to the multiplex PCR reads, yields one record per CDR3 protein. This table has over 400,000 distinct CDR3 sequences, around 13% appearing once. These data also formed part of another study, on T cells in Graves' hyperthyroidism and ophthalmopathy.

Sequences were derived from peripheral blood mononuclear cells (PBMCs), sampled at new diagnosis, from a patient treated with antithyroid drugs. The receptors derive from a woman between 50 and 59 years old with Graves disease. Both conserved end residues are part of each CDR3. A D gene is named only where the DNA matches it firmly. Size values are once, few and many counts, or a class for expanded clones, and some rows have none.

many TRBJ1-1 14 NA TRBV6-6 CASSYSITTDEAFF TGTGCCAGCAGTTACTCGATAACCACAGATGAAGCTTTCTTT
few TRBJ2-2 13 NA TRBV10-1 CASGGTNTGELFF TGCGCCAGCGGGGGGACGAACACCGGGGAGCTGTTTTTT
many TRBJ2-3 18 TRBD1 TRBV28 CASSDSPGTAEYTDTQYF TGTGCCAGCAGTGACAGCCCCGGGACAGCTGAGTACACAGATACGCAGTATTTT
few TRBJ1-4 12 NA TRBV28 CASSLRTEKLFF TGTGCCAGCAGTTTACGGACTGAAAAACTGTTTTTT
many TRBJ1-1 14 TRBD1 TRBV10-3 CAIRGDRGNTEAFF TGTGCCATCAGGGGGGACAGGGGAAACACTGAAGCTTTCTTT
NA TRBJ2-3 16 TRBD2 TRBV13 CASSPRTSGRSDTQYF TGTGCCAGCAGCCCTCGGACTAGCGGGAGGTCAGATACGCAGTATTTT
many TRBJ2-5 14 NA TRBV24-1 CATSVSFVQETQYF TGTGCCACCAGTGTTAGTTTCGTACAAGAGACCCAGTACTTC
NA TRBJ2-5 13 NA TRBV28 CASSLWDQETLYF TGTGCCAGCAGTTTATGGGACCAAGAGACCCTGTACTTC
NA TRBJ2-7 16 TRBD1 TRBV18 CASSPTVLGTGSEQYF TGTGCCAGCTCACCTACCGTGCTAGGGACAGGGAGCGAGCAGTACTTC
many TRBJ1-1 19 NA TRBV28 CASSKKGTGGAWWLAEAFF TGTGCCAGCAGCAAGAAGGGGACTGGGGGGGCATGGTGGTTGGCTGAAGCTTTCTTT
NA TRBJ2-6 19 NA TRBV6-1 CASSEGLPSEVSGANVLTF TGTGCCAGCAGTGAGGGACTCCCCTCGGAGGTATCTGGGGCCAACGTCCTGACTTTC
many TRBJ2-1 15 NA TRBV9 CASSDTWDDYNEQFF TGTGCCAGCAGCGACACTTGGGACGACTACAATGAGCAGTTCTTC
NA TRBJ2-3 14 TRBD2 TRBV30 CAWALAGSTDTQYF TGTGCCTGGGCCCTAGCGGGGAGCACAGATACGCAGTATTTT
NA TRBJ2-3 14 NA TRBV20-1 CSAREDTNNQPQYF TGCAGTGCTAGGGAAGACACAAACAATCAGCCCCAGTATTTT
NA TRBJ1-5 15 NA TRBV7-2 CASSIRVFRNQPRHF TGTGCCAGCAGCATCAGGGTTTTCCGCAATCAGCCCCGGCATTTT
many TRBJ2-1 14 NA TRBV16 CASSNHKWYNEQFF TGTGCCAGCAGCAATCATAAGTGGTACAATGAGCAGTTCTTC
few TRBJ2-7 14 NA TRBV24-1 CATSEAGPTYEQYF TGTGCCACCAGTGAGGCAGGTCCTACCTACGAGCAGTACTTC
many TRBJ2-6 15 NA TRBV3-1 CASSQRGSGANVLTF TGTGCCAGCAGCCAGCGGGGAAGTGGGGCCAACGTCCTGACTTTC
many TRBJ1-1 12 NA TRBV10-3 CAINSGQTEAFF TGTGCCATCAACTCAGGGCAAACTGAAGCTTTCTTT
many TRBJ2-5 14 TRBD1 TRBV28 CASSRPRQGLTQYF TGTGCCAGCAGTAGACCTCGACAGGGATTGACCCAGTACTTC
few TRBJ2-1 15 TRBD1 TRBV28 CASRNAGTGSDEQFF TGTGCCAGCAGGAACGCTGGGACAGGGAGTGATGAGCAGTTCTTC
NA TRBJ2-2 17 NA TRBV6-5 CASSYSTGTSYTGELFF TGTGCCAGCAGTTACTCGACCGGGACAAGCTACACCGGGGAGCTGTTTTTT
few TRBJ1-5 15 NA TRBV29-1 CSVGNVGGSGQPQHF TGCAGCGTTGGCAACGTTGGGGGTTCGGGGCAGCCCCAGCATTTT
many TRBJ2-3 18 TRBD2 TRBV7-2 CASSLEEREGRLGDTQYF TGTGCCAGCAGCCTAGAAGAGCGGGAGGGCCGTTTGGGAGATACGCAGTATTTT
few TRBJ1-1 15 NA TRBV25-1 CASSEWGARNTEAFF TGTGCCAGCAGTGAATGGGGGGCGCGGAACACTGAAGCTTTCTTT
NA TRBJ2-2 16 NA TRBV28 CASSLGGGGNTGELFF TGTGCCAGCAGTTTAGGAGGGGGCGGGAACACCGGGGAGCTGTTTTTT
many TRBJ2-2 16 TRBD2 TRBV6-1 CASRTGTSRGTGELFF TGTGCCAGCAGAACCGGGACTAGCCGAGGCACCGGGGAGCTGTTTTTT
many TRBJ1-1 12 NA TRBV3-1 CASSHLQTEAFF TGTGCCAGCAGCCATCTCCAGACTGAAGCTTTCTTT
NA TRBJ2-5 16 NA TRBV5-1 CASSQGGGGRGETQYF TGCGCCAGCAGCCAAGGAGGGGGCGGGAGAGGAGAGACCCAGTACTTC
NA TRBJ2-3 12 NA TRBV10-2 CASTVQGDTQYF TGCGCCAGCACGGTGCAAGGTGATACGCAGTATTTT
many TRBJ2-3 16 TRBD2 TRBV28 CASSLAQRDSTDTQYF TGTGCCAGCAGTTTAGCCCAGCGGGACAGCACAGATACGCAGTATTTT
NA TRBJ2-7 12 NA TRBV28 CASRAGVYEQYF TGTGCCAGCAGGGCTGGGGTCTACGAGCAGTACTTC
NA TRBJ2-1 10 NA TRBV20-1 CSSNGNEQFF TGCAGTTCTAACGGAAATGAGCAGTTCTTC
many TRBJ2-1 15 NA TRBV28 CASSFEGGLPNEQFF TGTGCCAGCAGTTTTGAGGGGGGACTACCCAATGAGCAGTTCTTC
many TRBJ1-1 13 NA TRBV7-3 CVSSPFKNTEAFF TGTGTCAGCAGCCCATTTAAGAACACTGAAGCTTTCTTT
few TRBJ2-3 13 NA TRBV20-1 CSAKVEGPDTQYF TGCAGTGCTAAAGTTGAGGGTCCAGATACGCAGTATTTT
NA TRBJ2-3 17 NA TRBV20-1 CSARDSDYGWYTDTQYF TGCAGTGCTAGAGATTCTGACTATGGGTGGTACACAGATACGCAGTATTTT
many TRBJ2-5 15 TRBD1 TRBV3-1 CASSQDATGGGTQYF TGTGCCAGCAGCCAAGACGCAACAGGGGGAGGGACCCAGTACTTC
many TRBJ2-4 16 TRBD1 TRBV28 CASSPWTGASKNIQYF TGTGCCAGCAGCCCCTGGACAGGGGCTTCTAAAAACATTCAGTACTTC
many TRBJ2-5 15 TRBD1 TRBV7-9 CASSLGGQGTETQYF TGTGCCAGCAGCCTCGGGGGACAGGGAACAGAGACCCAGTACTTC
few TRBJ2-5 14 TRBD2 TRBV6-2/TRBV6-3 CASNELAGGETQYF TGTGCCAGCAACGAACTAGCGGGAGGTGAGACCCAGTACTTC
few TRBJ2-7 12 TRBD1 TRBV20-1 CSAPGTGDEQYF TGCAGTGCACCCGGGACAGGGGACGAGCAGTACTTC